The 13 T cell receptor beta chains below were found in one sample sequenced in a study of cytomegalovirus exposure and HLA in healthy donors. The repertoire was sequenced with immunoSEQ multiplex PCR; TCRdb's copy has only in-frame clones and lacks some. The table lists around 100,000 clones, about 95% of them singletons, with roughly 0.82% in the top ten. The sequenced sample consisted of PBMCs. The receptors originated from a woman aged 18-30 years in good health and CMV-seronegative.

V usage is TRBV19 and J usage is TRBJ1-2; TRBD1 aligns across 10 bases. The CDR3 length is 15 residues. With 5 bases clipped from V and 2 bases from J, the junction kept 5 bases outside the gene matches. The germline V gene encodes CDR1 LNHDA and CDR2 SQIVND (reference sequence). CDR3 amino acids: CASSPRDRGNYGYTF. The CDR3 bases are TGTGCCAGTAGTCCACGGGACAGGGGAAACTATGGCTACACCTTC.

The chain carries TRBV6-1 and TRBJ2-5; 9 bases map to TRBD2. The CDR3 has 17 amino acids. Germline V gene lookup returns CDR1 MNHNS and CDR2 SASEGT. V gave up 1 base and J gave up 4 bases; unmatched junction bases: 10. The CDR3 region has the DNA TGTGCCAGCAGTGAAGAACTAGCGGGCCGGGGGGGAGAGACCCAGTACTTC. Encoded protein: CASSEELAGRGGETQYF.

J is TRBJ2-1 and V is TRBV5-1; D is uncertain. Germline-derived CDR1 and CDR2 are SGHRS and YFSETQ. The V end was cut by 0 bases, the J end by 4 bases, with 11 bases between. The CDR3 is 15 residues long. CDR3 DNA: TGCGCCAGCAGCTTGGCGATGGCAGGATACAATGAGCAGTTCTTC. Encoded protein: CASSLAMAGYNEQFF.

This clone was seen once. The chain joins TRBV5-1 to TRBJ2-2, with 7 bases aligning to TRBD2. The CDR3 has 16 amino acids. Looked up from germline, CDR1 is SGHRS and CDR2 is YFSETQ. The ends lost 4 bases at V and 3 bases at J; junction bases unmatched: 9. The CDR3: CASSPGTGGYTGELFF. Written as DNA, the CDR3 is TGCGCCAGCAGCCCCGGGACGGGGGGATACACCGGGGAGCTGTTTTTT.

The V gene is TRBV6-6, the J gene TRBJ1-5; TRBD1 is a possible D gene (5 bases). The CDR3 sequence is 13 residues long. Deletions cut 2 bases from V and 5 bases from J, with 7 bases between. CDR1 is MNHNY, CDR2 SVGAGI, per germline (reference sequence). The CDR3 region is CASSYMTDQPQHF. The CDR3 nucleotides are TGTGCCAGCAGTTACATGACAGATCAGCCCCAGCATTTT.

The J gene is TRBJ1-1, the V gene TRBV30; D ambiguous. The CDR3 runs to 14 residues. V dropped 2 bases and J dropped 6 bases, with 16 bases sitting between them. Germline V CDR1 and CDR2: GTSNPN, SVGIG (reference sequence). The chain's CDR3 is CAWSKRAVRAEAFF. For the CDR3, the DNA is TGTGCCTGGAGTAAGCGGGCGGTTCGGGCTGAAGCTTTCTTT.

The J gene is TRBJ1-2, the V gene TRBV9; D is possibly TRBD1 (6 bases). Germline lookup yields CDR1 SGDLS and CDR2 YYNGEE. V was trimmed by 4 bases and J by 7 bases, leaving 14 bases between them. There are 13 residues in the CDR3. The CDR3, as DNA: TGTGCCAGCAGCCATCAGGGGTTCCGTGGCTACACCTTC. Translated, it gives CASSHQGFRGYTF.

The V gene is TRBV11-3, the J gene TRBJ2-2, with 8 positions matching TRBD1. V trimming: 5 bases; J trimming: 5 bases; junction bases outside the gene matches: 1. CDR1 and CDR2 (germline): SGHNT, YENEEA. The CDR3 is 13 residues long. The CDR3 reads CASSRTGTGELFF. CDR3 nucleotide sequence: TGTGCCAGCAGCCGGACAGGGACCGGGGAGCTGTTTTTT.

The V and J genes are TRBV6-5 and TRBJ2-7; D call uncertain. V was shortened by 0 bases and J by 4 bases, with 13 bases between the two germline ends. The CDR3 has 15 residues. Germline-derived CDR1 and CDR2 are MNHEY and SVGAGI. The CDR3 here is CASSYSITPTYEQYF. CDR3 nucleotides: TGTGCCAGCAGTTACTCGATCACGCCAACTTACGAGCAGTACTTC.

The chain carries TRBV27 and TRBJ1-2; the D gene is possibly TRBD1 (5 bases). The V gene's germline CDR1 is MNHEY and CDR2 SMNVEV (reference sequence). V was clipped by 2 bases and J by 4 bases, with 14 bases between them. The CDR3 has 15 amino acids. The CDR3 bases are TGTGCCAGCAGTTTAGAGGCAGGGCGAAGCTATGGCTACACCTTC. Residues: CASSLEAGRSYGYTF.

CDR3 sequence (DNA): TGTGCCAGCCGGGGCGGACAGACGATATACGAGCAGTACTTC. Translating it yields CASRGGQTIYEQYF. V and J are TRBV27 and TRBJ2-7; tentatively, D is TRBD1 (6 bases). Trimming left V 8 bases short and J 4 bases short, with 18 bases between. The CDR3 runs 14 residues. Germline CDR1 is MNHEY and CDR2 is SMNVEV (reference sequence).

The genes are TRBV5-4 and TRBJ2-7, with 8 bases aligning to TRBD1. The V and J ends lost 4 bases and 2 bases, in that order; junction bases with no gene match: 5. CDR3 size: 14 residues. Germline CDR1 and CDR2: SGHNT and YYREEE (reference sequence). CDR3 residues: CASSRGQGAYEQYF. The CDR3, as DNA: TGTGCCAGCAGCCGAGGACAGGGTGCCTACGAGCAGTACTTC.

The V gene is TRBV27, the J gene TRBJ2-3; D may be TRBD1 (6 bases). The CDR3 runs to 17 residues. CDR1 is MNHEY, CDR2 SMNVEV, per germline (reference sequence). V was cut by 0 bases and J by 2 bases, with 15 bases left in between. CDR3 sequence reads: CASSLSVDRIITDTQYF. The CDR3 region has the DNA TGTGCCAGCAGTTTATCCGTGGACAGAATTATCACAGATACGCAGTATTTT.